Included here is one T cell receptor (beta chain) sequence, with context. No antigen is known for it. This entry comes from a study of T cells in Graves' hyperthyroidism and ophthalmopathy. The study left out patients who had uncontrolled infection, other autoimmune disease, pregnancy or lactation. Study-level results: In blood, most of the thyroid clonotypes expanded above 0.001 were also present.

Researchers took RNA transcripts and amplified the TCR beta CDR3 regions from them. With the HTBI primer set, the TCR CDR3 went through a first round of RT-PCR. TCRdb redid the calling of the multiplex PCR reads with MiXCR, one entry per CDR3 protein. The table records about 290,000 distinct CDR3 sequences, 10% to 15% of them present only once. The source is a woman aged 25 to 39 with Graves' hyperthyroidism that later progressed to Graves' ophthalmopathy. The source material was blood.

CDR3 protein: CASSFLLTGSSGANVLTF. In nucleotides, the CDR3 is TGTGCCAGCAGCTTCCTTCTGACAGGCAGCTCTGGGGCCAACGTCCTGACTTTC. This rearrangement joins TRBV7-8 to TRBJ2-6; TRBD1 is a possible D gene (6 bases). The CDR3 spans 18 residues. From germline, CDR1 is SGHVS and CDR2 FQNEAQ. Deletions cut 3 bases from V and 0 bases from J, with 15 bases between.